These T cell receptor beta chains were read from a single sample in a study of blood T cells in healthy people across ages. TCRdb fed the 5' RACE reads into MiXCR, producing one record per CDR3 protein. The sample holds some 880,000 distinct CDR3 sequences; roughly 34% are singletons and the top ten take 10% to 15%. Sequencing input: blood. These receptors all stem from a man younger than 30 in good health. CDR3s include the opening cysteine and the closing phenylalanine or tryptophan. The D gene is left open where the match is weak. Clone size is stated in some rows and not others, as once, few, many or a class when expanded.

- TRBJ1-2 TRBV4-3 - TGCGCCAGCAGCGAAACCGGGGCTCGTGGCTACACCTTC CASSETGARGYTF
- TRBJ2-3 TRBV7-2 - TGTGCCAGCAGCTTATCTTTACCGGATACGCAGTATTTT CASSLSLPDTQYF
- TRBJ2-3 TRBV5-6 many TGTGCCAGCACCCCCCTTCCAGGCAGCCCCACAGATACGCAGTATTTT CASTPLPGSPTDTQYF
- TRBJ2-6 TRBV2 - TGTGCCAGCGAAGTCTCTGGGGCCAACGTCCTGGCTTTC CASEVSGANVLAF
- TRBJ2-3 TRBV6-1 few TGTGCCGGGGGGGCGGGGGCTAGCACAGATACGCAGTATTTT CAGGAGASTDTQYF
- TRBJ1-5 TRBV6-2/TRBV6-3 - TGTGCCAGCAGTTACTCGGTGACAGCTGATCAGCCCCAGCATTTT CASSYSVTADQPQHF
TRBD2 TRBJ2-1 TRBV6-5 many TGTGCCAGCAGTTCACAGACTAGCGGAAGCTCCTACAATGAGCAGTTCTTC CASSSQTSGSSYNEQFF
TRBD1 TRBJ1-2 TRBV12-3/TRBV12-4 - TGTGCCAGCAGTTGGGGACAGGGCTACACCTTC CASSWGQGYTF
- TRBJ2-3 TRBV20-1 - TGCAGTGCTAGAGAAGGAACGAGAGGGACAGATACGCAGTATTTT CSAREGTRGTDTQYF
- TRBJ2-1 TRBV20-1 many TGCAGTGCCCCGCGGCGCCGTGACAATGAGCAGTTCTTC CSAPRRRDNEQFF
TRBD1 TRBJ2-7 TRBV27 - TGTGCATCGACAGGGAGTCGCTCCTACGAGCAGTACTTC CASTGSRSYEQYF
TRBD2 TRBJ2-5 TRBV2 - TGTGCCAGCGACTTTGGTACTAGCGCGGGGACCCAGTACTTC CASDFGTSAGTQYF
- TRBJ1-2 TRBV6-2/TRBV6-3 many TGTGCCAGCAGCCCGGACAGATACTATGGCTACACCTTC CASSPDRYYGYTF
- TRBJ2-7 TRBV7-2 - TGTGCCAGCAGCCGGACAGCGATCTACGAGCAGTACTTC CASSRTAIYEQYF
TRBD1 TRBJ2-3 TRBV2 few TGTGCCAGCACCGGTCCGGGACAGCGAGGCACAGATACGCAGTATTTT CASTGPGQRGTDTQYF
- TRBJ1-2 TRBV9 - TGTGCCAGCAGCCTGCTTTCGGATCTGGGCTACACCTTC CASSLLSDLGYTF
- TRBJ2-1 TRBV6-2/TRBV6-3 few TGTGCCAGCAATAAGGGAGCCGGCGATGAGCAGTTCTTC CASNKGAGDEQFF
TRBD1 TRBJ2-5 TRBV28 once TGTGCCAGCACTCGCCCGGGACAGGGGCAAGAGACCCAGTACTTC CASTRPGQGQETQYF
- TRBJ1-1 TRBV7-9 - TGTGCCAGCAGCCCCCTAGGCCGGGAGAACACTGAAGCTTTCTTT CASSPLGRENTEAFF
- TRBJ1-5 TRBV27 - TGTGCCAGCAGTACGGGACGCAGTCAGCCCCAGCATTTT CASSTGRSQPQHF
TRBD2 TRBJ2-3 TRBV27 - TGTGCCAGCAGTTTATCGCGGGGGGCTATTAGCACAGATACGCAGTATTTT CASSLSRGAISTDTQYF
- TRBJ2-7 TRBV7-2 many TGTGCCAGCAGCTTAATACTAGGACTTTACGAGCAGTACTTC CASSLILGLYEQYF
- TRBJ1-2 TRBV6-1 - TGTGCCAGCAGTGAAGGTGGGGATGGCTACACCTTC CASSEGGDGYTF
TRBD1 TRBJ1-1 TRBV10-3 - TGTGCCATCAGTGAGCGCAAACAGGGGGCGAGGAACACTGAAGCTTTCTTT CAISERKQGARNTEAFF
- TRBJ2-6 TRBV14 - TGTGCCAGCAGCCTTGTCGGGCGGGTAGTCTCTGAGGCCAACGTCCTGACTTTC CASSLVGRVVSEANVLTF
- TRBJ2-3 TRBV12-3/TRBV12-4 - TGTGCCAGCAGTAGAGCAGATGTGCAGTATTTT CASSRADVQYF
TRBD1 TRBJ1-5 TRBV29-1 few TGCAGCGTCAGAAGGGACAGACAGAATCAGCCCCAGCATTTT CSVRRDRQNQPQHF
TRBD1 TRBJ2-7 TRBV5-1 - TGCGCCAGCAGCTGGGACAGCCGCTACAATGAGCAGTACTTC CASSWDSRYNEQYF
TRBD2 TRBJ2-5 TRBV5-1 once TGCGCCAGCAGCCAAGGACTAGCTAAAATTGAAGGCCAAGAGGCCCAGTACTTC CASSQGLAKIEGQEAQYF
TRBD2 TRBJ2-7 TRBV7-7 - TGTGCTAGCAGCTTAGTCCTAGCGGTTAATGAGCAGTACTTC CASSLVLAVNEQYF
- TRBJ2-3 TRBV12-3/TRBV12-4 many TGTGCCAGCAGTCCCACTGGGCCAGCAGATACGCAGTATTTT CASSPTGPADTQYF
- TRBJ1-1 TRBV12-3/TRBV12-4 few TGTGCCAGCAGTTCTCTCCAATCCTTGTCTGTGGACACTGAAGCTTTCTTT CASSSLQSLSVDTEAFF
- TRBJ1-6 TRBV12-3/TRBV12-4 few TGTGCCAGCAGCTCCGGGACGGAGAATTCACCCCTCCACTTT CASSSGTENSPLHF
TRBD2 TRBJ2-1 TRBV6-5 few TGTGCCAGCAGTTACGAGATCGCTAGCGGTCCCCGGGATGAGCAGTTCTTC CASSYEIASGPRDEQFF